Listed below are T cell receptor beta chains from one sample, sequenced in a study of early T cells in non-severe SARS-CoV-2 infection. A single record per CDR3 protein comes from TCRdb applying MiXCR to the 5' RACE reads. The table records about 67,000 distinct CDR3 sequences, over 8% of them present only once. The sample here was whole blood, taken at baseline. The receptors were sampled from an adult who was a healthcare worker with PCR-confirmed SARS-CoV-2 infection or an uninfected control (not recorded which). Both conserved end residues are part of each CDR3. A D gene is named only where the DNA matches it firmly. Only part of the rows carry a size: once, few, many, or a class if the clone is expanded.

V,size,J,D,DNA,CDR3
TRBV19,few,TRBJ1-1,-,TGTGCCAGTAGTATTCGGGACACTGAAGCTTTCTTT,CASSIRDTEAFF
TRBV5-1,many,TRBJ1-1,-,TGCGCCAGCAGGGTGGCGGATAACACTGAAGCTTTCTTT,CASRVADNTEAFF
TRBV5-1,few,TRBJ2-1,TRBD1,TGCGCCAGCAGCTCCGGGACAGGAAAGATAGGATACAATGAGCAGTTCTTC,CASSSGTGKIGYNEQFF
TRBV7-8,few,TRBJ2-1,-,TGTGCCAGCAGCTTACCTCCCGGGACCCCAAATGAGCAGTTCTTC,CASSLPPGTPNEQFF
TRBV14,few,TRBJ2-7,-,TGTGCCAGCAGCCAAGAATTAGCAGGTCTTGGCGAGCAGTACTTC,CASSQELAGLGEQYF
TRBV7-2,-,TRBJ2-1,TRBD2,TGTGCCAGCAGCCCAAAAACTAGCGGGATGTACAATGAGCAGTTCTTC,CASSPKTSGMYNEQFF
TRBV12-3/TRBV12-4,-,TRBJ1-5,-,TGTGCCAACAGTGATCAGGGAGATAGCAATCAGCCCCAGCATTTT,CANSDQGDSNQPQHF
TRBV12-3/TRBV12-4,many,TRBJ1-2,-,TGTGCCAGCAGTTTAGAGGGGACCTATTCTATGGTATACACCTTC,CASSLEGTYSMVYTF
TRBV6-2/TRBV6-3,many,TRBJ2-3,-,TGTGCCAGCAGTTACTCCGACAGCACAGATACGCAGTATTTT,CASSYSDSTDTQYF
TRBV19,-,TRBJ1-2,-,TGTGCCAGCCTTTCCTGGGTAACTAACTATGGCTACACCTTC,CASLSWVTNYGYTF
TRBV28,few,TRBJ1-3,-,TGTGCCAGCAGTTTACATGGGGCGCGGGGAAACACCATATATTTT,CASSLHGARGNTIYF
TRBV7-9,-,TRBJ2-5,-,TGTGCCAGCAGCTTCAATTCTGAGACCCAGTACTTC,CASSFNSETQYF
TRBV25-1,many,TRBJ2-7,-,TGTGCCAGCAGTGATAGCGAGGGGGATAGTTTCTACGAGCAGTACTTC,CASSDSEGDSFYEQYF
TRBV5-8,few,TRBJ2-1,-,TGTGCCAGCAGCCAATACAGGGCCTCCTACAATGAGCAGTTCTTC,CASSQYRASYNEQFF
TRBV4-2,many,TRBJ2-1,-,TGTGCCAGCAGCCAAGATGAAGGTGTGTCTGAGCAGTTCTTC,CASSQDEGVSEQFF